These 4 T cell receptor beta chains were sequenced from one sample in a study of T cell changes during pregnancy in multiple sclerosis. TCRdb's table, derived via immunoSEQ multiplex PCR, lists solely in-frame clones and lacks some. The sample shows under 70,000 clones, roughly 89% of them seen only once. The sequencing here drew on peripheral blood, taken after pregnancy. Every receptor here comes from a female donor in good health, enrolled as a control in a pregnancy study.

In regard to this clone: Other nucleotide sequences from this sample produce the same CDR3. The chain employs TRBV19 and TRBJ1-1; D is unclear. The CDR3 extends over 13 amino acids. CDR1 LNHDA and CDR2 SQIVND come from the germline V gene (reference sequence). V lost 1 base and J lost 4, with 7 bases in between. The CDR3 DNA reads as TGTGCCAGTAGTATAGGGGGAGGCACTGAAGCTTTCTTT. This gives the protein CASSIGGGTEAFF.

The V gene is TRBV5-4, the J gene TRBJ2-7; TRBD1 is a possible D gene (6 bases). The germline V gene has CDR1 SGHNT and CDR2 YYREEE (reference sequence). This CDR3 is 13 amino acids long. The V end lost 3 bases, the J end lost 2 bases, and 9 bases lay between the germline ends. The CDR3 region has the DNA TGTGCCAGCAGCTCGGACAGAACCTACGAGCAGTACTTC. Its protein is CASSSDRTYEQYF.

This CDR3 is CATLPNPDRPPGYTF. CDR3 in DNA: TGTGCCACCTTACCAAACCCCGACAGGCCCCCAGGCTACACCTTC. The V call is TRBV10-3, the J call TRBJ1-2; D possibly corresponds to TRBD1 (6 bases). The CDR3 is made up of 15 amino acids. Per the germline V gene, CDR1 is ENHRY and CDR2 is SYGVKD. Trimming pared 10 bases from V and 8 bases from J, leaving 26 bases between.

The V gene is TRBV6-1, the J gene TRBJ2-7; the D is unclear. CDR1 MNHNS and CDR2 SASEGT come from the germline V gene. This CDR3 region has 16 residues. Trimming shortened V by 4 bases and J by 2 bases, and 18 bases separated the two germline ends. The CDR3 DNA reads as TGTGCCAGCAGTGCCCAACGACACCCATTTACCTACGAGCAGTACTTC. Residues: CASSAQRHPFTYEQYF.